This T cell receptor beta chain was recovered during a study of OX40 agonist ivuxolimab in advanced cancers. General notes on the study: Ivuxolimab was a fully human IgG2 agonistic monoclonal antibody targeting the costimulatory receptor OX40 (CD134). Partial responses were achieved by three dose-escalation patients, of whom one had hepatocellular carcinoma and two had cutaneous melanoma. In the dose-escalation cohort, 82.7% of patients were male, and the mean age was approximately 55 years, with a range of roughly 23 to 85. Of the approximately 50 dose-escalation patients, hepatocellular carcinoma was present in about 20, melanoma in some 15, renal cell carcinoma in 9 and head and neck cancer in 9. The purpose of peripheral TCRbeta sequencing was to test whether ivuxolimab changed TCR sequence diversity and led to clonal T-cell expansion. Patients were allowed to have had prior anti-PD-1, anti-PD-L1 or anti-CTLA-4 therapy, and about 40% of the dose-escalation patients had been treated with checkpoint inhibitors. Intravenous ivuxolimab was administered to patients every 2 weeks at six dose levels: 0.01, 0.1, 0.3, 1.5, 3 and 10 mg/kg. The paper describes the monotherapy dose-escalation part (N = 52 patients) of the phase I trial of ivuxolimab. General study outcomes and caveats: The antigen specificity of the peripheral T cells that underwent clonal expansion was not determined. In the 0.1-3.0 mg/kg groups, partial responders had among the lowest normalized peripheral clonal expansion, particularly in CD8+ T cells. After ivuxolimab, CD8+ T cells had more expanded clones than CD4+ T cells on average. Low levels of normalized T-cell clonal expansion were also shown by some nonresponding patients. Clonal expansion of both CD4+ and CD8+ blood T cells was observed from baseline to week 6 at doses 0.1 to 3.0 mg/kg.

The trial excluded patients who had a history of autoimmune disease or who were on systemic immunosuppression. Peripheral blood for TCR sequencing was collected from all dose cohorts at baseline, on cycle 4 day 1, and on cycle 7 day 1. The samples were taken from a phase I, first-in-human, multicenter, open-label dose-escalation trial of ivuxolimab. The trial enrolled adults with locally advanced or metastatic head and neck squamous cell, hepatocellular, melanoma or renal cell carcinoma. Before TCR sequencing, CD4+ T cells and CD8+ T cells from peripheral blood were sorted into separate populations. In regard to this clone: The target of this receptor is not known. Per-base qualities were not stored, and no clone one base away is much larger.

Trimming removed 2 bases from V and 1 base from J, leaving 15 bases between the germline ends. As encoded in the germline V gene, CDR1 is SGHTA while CDR2 is FQGNSA. The cysteine opens and the phenylalanine closes a CDR3 of 17 amino acids. Just the 51-base CDR3 DNA is kept, in frame starting at base 1. Genomic DNA was isolated from the sorted cells so that the TCRbeta CDR3 region could be sequenced. The immunoSEQ Assay was used to sequence the TCRbeta CDR3 regions. The immuneACCESS repertoire file appears here via TCRdb, limited to in-frame rearrangements. These files lack a portion of the clones; in checked studies, under half of the deficit traces to unresolved V genes, and the cause of the others is not known. The sample table records 55,000 to 70,000 clones; just under 85% of these occur just once. 3.7% of the sample goes to the ten largest clones.

The receptor was derived from an adult with an advanced solid tumor such as melanoma, head and neck, liver or kidney cancer. The material sequenced was CD4+ or CD8+ T cells sorted from blood, taken in a trial of the OX40 agonist ivuxolimab. The chain uses TRBV7-2 and TRBJ2-1; a tentative D match to TRBD2 spans 6 bases. CDR3 sequence: CASSLFWSSESYNEQFF. The DNA sequence is as follows: TGTGCCAGCAGCTTATTTTGGTCTAGCGAGTCCTACAATGAGCAGTTCTTC.